The clone carrying this TCR beta chain has a count of ten or more. What it recognizes is unknown. CDR3 length: 16 amino acids. V shed 2 bases and J 8 bases; nucleotides not matched to a gene: 13. TCRdb recomputed calls from the reads with MiXCR, one row per CDR3 protein. The sample has 90,000 to 130,000 distinct CDR3 sequences, about 9.5% seen once. This record belongs to a study of T cell repertoires in cytomegalovirus infection. Study as a whole: CMV infection plus the matching HLA type was flagged by public TCR beta signatures.

The sequencing input was PBMCs, sequenced either directly or after in vitro stimulation (not recorded which). The TCR sequence derives from a human donor in good health (CMV status not recorded). Some clones in this sample may be carry-over from other donors' samples. V and J are TRBV12-3 or TRBV12-4 and TRBJ1-2; TRBD1 matches 8 bases. The CDR3 coding sequence is TGTGCCAGCAGTTTACGGTCGCGGGCAGGGGGCGGCGGCTACACCTTC. It encodes CASSLRSRAGGGGYTF.